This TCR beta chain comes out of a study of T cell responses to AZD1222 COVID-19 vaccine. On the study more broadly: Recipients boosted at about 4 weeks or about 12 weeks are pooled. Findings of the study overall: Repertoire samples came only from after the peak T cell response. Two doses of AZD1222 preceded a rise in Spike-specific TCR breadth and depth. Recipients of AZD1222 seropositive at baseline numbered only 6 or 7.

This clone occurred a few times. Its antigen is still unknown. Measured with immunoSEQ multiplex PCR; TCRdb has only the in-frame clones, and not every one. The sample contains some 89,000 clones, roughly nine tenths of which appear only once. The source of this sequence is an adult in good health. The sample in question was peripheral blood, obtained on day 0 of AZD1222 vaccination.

The CDR3 coding sequence is TGTGCCAGCAGCCGACTTGGGGACAGATCCTACGAGCAGTACTTC. This translates into CASSRLGDRSYEQYF. The chain has TRBV7-9 and TRBJ2-7, with 7 bases fitting TRBD1. Germline assignment: CDR1 SEHNR and CDR2 FQNEAQ (reference sequence). This CDR3 region has 15 residues. The junction had 8 bases not matched to a gene; V was cut back by 5 bases and J by 1 base.